This entry concerns a single TCR beta chain. Its antigen is as yet unknown. Read coverage stops 3 residues before the CDR3 terminus; the germline J gene supplies the remainder. Clones were sequenced by immunoSEQ multiplex PCR, and TCRdb holds only the in-frame ones, with some missing. The sample table includes 25,000 to 30,000 clones. The CDR3 consists of 15 residues. The germline gives CDR1 SGHNT, CDR2 YYREEE (reference sequence). V lost 2 bases and J lost 6; bases outside the gene matches: 6. The sample is drawn from a study of T cells in women clearing cervical HPV infection. Findings and limits, study-wide: TRBV6-7 abundance was lower in cases than controls (roughly 0.12% versus 0.15%).

The V call is TRBV5-4, the J call TRBJ2-3, with 10 bases identical to TRBD2. The clonotype comes from a woman between 18 and 70 years old with a cervical HPV16 infection that either progressed to CIN3+ or cleared (not recorded which). What was sequenced was blood buffy coat. The CDR3 bases that were read are TGTGCCAGCAGCTTTTGGCTAGCGGGAGTGGATACG. Translating it yields CASSFWLAGVDT. In full, the CDR3 reads CASSFWLAGVDTQYF. Filled out from reference TRBV5-4 and TRBJ2-3, the complete variable domain reads ETGVTQSPTHLIKTRGQQVTLRCSSQSGHNTVSWYQQALGQGPQFIFQYYREEENGRGNFPPRFSGLQFPNYSSELNVNALELDDSALYLCASSFWLAGVDTQYFGPGTRLTVL.